Below, 32 T cell receptor beta chains from the same sample are listed, as sequenced in a study of blood T cells in healthy people across ages. A second roughly 6 to 12 cycle PCR used barcoded and J-beta primers. One entry per CDR3 protein results from TCRdb running MiXCR on the 5' RACE reads. The repertoire includes some 700,000 distinct CDR3 sequences, roughly 45% of them detected once, and 20% to 25% sits in the top ten. Input material: blood. The receptor set was obtained from a woman aged 60 to 75 in good health.

As DNA, the CDR3 is TGTGCCAGCAGTACCCTCGCGGGGGGCATTCTTAGCTCCTACAATGAGCAGTTCTTC. Its translation is CASSTLAGGILSSYNEQFF. The J gene is TRBJ2-1, the V gene TRBV27, with 8 bases that match TRBD2. This CDR3 contains 19 residues. V shed 5 bases, J shed 0 bases, and the junction held 15 bases outside the gene matches. Looked up from germline, CDR1 is MNHEY and CDR2 is SMNVEV (reference sequence).

The chain is built from TRBV9 and TRBJ2-3, with a possible D match to TRBD2 (5 bases). Germline CDR1 reads SGDLS; CDR2 reads YYNGEE. The CDR3 has 14 residues. V gave up 2 bases and J gave up 0 bases, with 7 bases separating them. The CDR3 coding sequence is TGTGCCAGCAGCGTTGAGCGGAGCACAGATACGCAGTATTTT. Translation: CASSVERSTDTQYF. Together with reference TRBV9 and TRBJ2-3, the CDR3 gives the full variable domain: DSGVTQTPKHLITATGQRVTLRCSPRSGDLSVYWYQQSLDQGLQFLIQYYNGEERAKGNILERFSAQQFPDLHSELNLSSLELGDSALYFCASSVERSTDTQYFGPGTRLTVL.

The rearrangement joins TRBV6-6 to TRBJ2-3; D not resolved. Germline V gene lookup returns CDR1 MNHNY and CDR2 SVGAGI (reference sequence). This CDR3 has 11 amino acids. Between the trimmed V and J ends, which lost 8 bases and 8 bases, there was a span of 11 bases. The CDR3 coding sequence is TGTGCCAGCGAAACCCCGGGTACGCAGTATTTT. This gives the protein CASETPGTQYF.

The genes are TRBV20-1 and TRBJ2-3, with 9 bases fitting TRBD1. J lost 4 bases, V lost 4 bases, and 3 bases had no gene match. CDR1 and CDR2 (germline): DFQATT, SNEGSKA (reference sequence). The CDR3 runs 13 residues. This CDR3 is CSAKRTGADTQYF. CDR3 bases: TGCAGTGCTAAGAGGACAGGGGCAGATACGCAGTATTTT.

This chain uses TRBV3-1 with TRBJ1-1; the D is unclear. V was cut by 0 bases and J by 1 base, with 6 bases left in between. There are 14 residues in the CDR3. CDR1 LGHDT and CDR2 YNNKEL come from the germline V gene (reference sequence). The CDR3 bases are TGTGCCAGCAGCCAAGATCTTGGGAACACTGAAGCTTTCTTT. Translation gives CASSQDLGNTEAFF.

This clonotype was detected only a few times. The chain recombines TRBV12-3 or TRBV12-4 with TRBJ2-7, with D possibly called TRBD1 or TRBD2 (5 bases each). The CDR3 has 14 amino acids. Trimming stripped 4 bases from V and 6 bases from J, with 16 bases between. CDR3 protein: CASSYRDGFGEQYF. Here the CDR3 DNA reads TGTGCCAGCAGTTACCGGGACGGCTTTGGCGAGCAGTACTTC.

This clonotype was observed a few times. V gene TRBV18 combines with J gene TRBJ2-1; D ambiguous. The CDR3 has 14 residues. CDR1 and CDR2 (germline): KGHSH, LQKENI. Deletions cut 0 bases from V and 3 bases from J, with 6 bases between. CDR3 nucleotide sequence: TGTGCCAGCTCACCACCAAATGGCTACAATGAGCAGTTCTTC. This translates into CASSPPNGYNEQFF.

The chain employs TRBV7-2 and TRBJ1-1, with 7 positions matching TRBD1. Losses at the gene ends were 6 bases for V and 7 bases for J; bases not matched to a gene: 5. The CDR3 has 12 residues. In germline, CDR1 is SGHTA, CDR2 FQGNSA. The CDR3 DNA is TGTGCCAGCAGGATACAGGGGTGTGAAGCTTTCTTT. Amino acids: CASRIQGCEAFF.

The chain recombines TRBV10-2 with TRBJ1-6; D remains unclear. The V gene's germline CDR1 is WSHSY and CDR2 SAAADI. V lost 3 bases and J lost 6, with 9 bases in between. The CDR3 covers 14 residues. The CDR3, as DNA: TGCGCCAGCAGTGATGCCTGGAGTAATTCACCCCTCCACTTT. Translation: CASSDAWSNSPLHF.

Regarding this clonotype: Its ends do not fully match the called genes, so a read error is possible. The chain links TRBV7-2 to TRBJ2-5, with D perhaps matching TRBD2 (6 bases). Germline V gene data show CDR1 as SGHTA and CDR2 as FQGNSA. This CDR3 region has 16 residues. This CDR3 is CANSLAGTRLYNEQYF. The CDR3 DNA is TGTGCCAACAGCTTAGCTGGGACTCGGCTTTACAATGAGCAGTACTTC.

J is TRBJ2-7 and V is TRBV27; D might be TRBD1 or TRBD2, each matching 6 bases. Germline CDR1 reads MNHEY; CDR2 reads SMNVEV (reference sequence). This CDR3 has 12 residues. With 6 bases removed from V and 7 bases from J, the gap between germline ends came to 13 bases. CDR3 DNA sequence: TGTGCCAGCAGCGGGGGCCGGGGAGAGCAGTACTTC. Encoded protein: CASSGGRGEQYF.

V is TRBV9 and J is TRBJ2-2; D unresolved. Looked up from germline, CDR1 is SGDLS and CDR2 is YYNGEE. Trimming removed 0 bases from V and 5 bases from J, with 5 bases in between. The CDR3 has 13 residues. The CDR3 DNA follows: TGTGCCAGCAGCGTAGTGGGGACCGGGGAGCTGTTTTTT. The encoded protein is CASSVVGTGELFF.

This clonotype was recorded at least ten times. One end of the junction fails to match germline, which may point to a read error. The gene calls are TRBV6-6 and TRBJ2-3, with TRBD2 identical over 11 bases. There are 17 residues in the CDR3. Germline lookup yields CDR1 MNHNY and CDR2 SVGAGI (reference sequence). Here the CDR3 reads CASSHSGTSGGTDTQYF. The CDR3 DNA reads as TGTGCCAGCAGTCACTCCGGGACTAGCGGAGGCACAGATACGCAGTATTTT.

This clonotype was found a few times. This rearrangement joins TRBV2 to TRBJ1-4; D gene ambiguous. Germline V gene data show CDR1 as SNHLY and CDR2 as FYNNEI. This CDR3 has 13 amino acids. V was trimmed by 5 bases and J by 8 bases, leaving 12 bases between them. The CDR3 loop is CASSNEGKEKLFF. The CDR3 region has the DNA TGTGCCAGCAGTAACGAGGGAAAAGAAAAACTGTTTTTT.

The chain employs TRBV12-3 or TRBV12-4 and TRBJ1-2; a weak D match, TRBD1 (5 bases). The length of the CDR3 is 13 residues. The V and J ends lost 5 bases and 3 bases respectively, with 10 bases between them. CDR3: CASSLGTYYGYTF. CDR3 bases: TGTGCCAGCAGTCTGGGGACCTACTATGGCTACACCTTC.

This clonotype turned up a few times. The chain employs TRBV29-1 and TRBJ2-5; TRBD2 might be the D (6 bases). The CDR3 contains 14 residues. The ends were cut back, 2 bases at V and 1 base at J, with 11 bases in the middle. The germline V gene has CDR1 SQVTM and CDR2 ANQGSEA. The CDR3 DNA follows: TGCAGCGTTGAAATACTGGGGGGCCAAGAGACCCAGTACTTC. Translating it yields CSVEILGGQETQYF.

The sample holds many counts of this clonotype. The chain joins TRBV20-1 to TRBJ2-1, with TRBD1 matching over 9 bases. V was pared by 3 bases and J by 8 bases, with 8 bases of the junction left unmatched. The CDR3 is made up of 14 amino acids. Germline V CDR1 and CDR2: DFQATT, SNEGSKA (reference sequence). In nucleotides, the CDR3 is TGCAGTGCTAGCCCGCCGACAGGGGGAGATGAGCAGTTCTTC. It translates to CSASPPTGGDEQFF.

The rearrangement links TRBV7-9 to TRBJ2-1; D ambiguous. The V gene lost 1 base and the J gene lost 6 bases, with 19 bases spanning the gap. Looked up from germline, CDR1 is SEHNR and CDR2 is FQNEAQ (reference sequence). The CDR3 extends over 17 amino acids. This chain's CDR3 is CASSLVSDGRVFNEQFF. The CDR3 DNA reads as TGTGCCAGCAGCTTAGTTTCTGATGGTCGGGTTTTCAATGAGCAGTTCTTC.

The J gene is TRBJ1-5, the V gene TRBV28, with D possibly matching TRBD1 (5 bases). V lost 6 bases and J 7 bases, leaving 13 bases between the germline ends. The germline V gene encodes CDR1 MDHEN and CDR2 SYDVKM. This CDR3 spans 13 amino acids. For the CDR3, the DNA is TGTGCCAGCAGCCAAACGGGGCTCCAGCCCCAGCATTTT. It specifies CASSQTGLQPQHF.

This clonotype was picked up a small number of times. This chain connects TRBV12-3 or TRBV12-4 to TRBJ2-3, with a possible D match to TRBD2 (5 bases). The CDR3 is 12 amino acids. V lost 6 bases and J lost 4, with 8 bases in between. CDR3 coding DNA: TGTGCCAGCAGATTGAGGGCAGATACGCAGTATTTT. It encodes CASRLRADTQYF.

J is TRBJ2-5 and V is TRBV7-9; 7 positions match TRBD1. The ends lost 5 bases at V and 1 base at J; junction bases unmatched: 10. There are 16 residues in the CDR3. The germline gives CDR1 SEHNR, CDR2 FQNEAQ (reference sequence). CDR3 DNA: TGTGCCAGCAGCCCCGTGAACCGGGACAGCCAAGAGACCCAGTACTTC. Its protein product is CASSPVNRDSQETQYF. Full variable domain (outside the CDR3, taken from reference TRBV7-9 and TRBJ2-5): DTGVSQNPRHKITKRGQNVTFRCDPISEHNRLYWYRQTLGQGPEFLTYFQNEAQLEKSRLLSDRFSAERPKGSFSTLEIQRTEQGDSAMYLCASSPVNRDSQETQYFGPGTRLLVL.

This clonotype was detected a few times. The rearrangement uses TRBV4-2 and TRBJ2-7; TRBD2 is a possible D gene (6 bases). Trimming took 8 bases from V and 6 from J, leaving 11 bases between them. The CDR3 has 11 amino acids. Germline V gene data show CDR1 as LGHNA and CDR2 as YNFKEQ. The CDR3 region has the DNA TGTGCCAGCGAGGGGACTTTCGAGCAGTACTTC. Protein: CASEGTFEQYF.

The chain uses TRBV6-5 and TRBJ2-5, with 7 bases aligning to TRBD1. The end of the DNA fits TRBJ2-7 better, so the J call may be wrong. Germline CDR1 and CDR2: MNHEY and SVGAGI. The CDR3 loop spans 16 amino acids. As DNA, the CDR3 is TGTGCCAGCAGGAGATTCACCCACAGGGGAAGTTACGAGCAGTACTTC. Amino acids: CASRRFTHRGSYEQYF.

The chain joins TRBV6-6 to TRBJ1-1; no clear D. Germline assignment: CDR1 MNHNY and CDR2 SVGAGI (reference sequence). V lost 5 bases to trimming and J lost 6 bases, with 13 bases between them. The CDR3 totals 13 residues. Written as DNA, the CDR3 is TGTGCCAGCAGTGAGCCCCTGGAGGCTGAAGCTTTCTTT. Amino acid sequence: CASSEPLEAEAFF.

The V gene is TRBV7-9, the J gene TRBJ1-6; TRBD1 matches at 7 bases. V shed 5 bases and J 5 bases; nucleotides not matched to a gene: 9. The CDR3 loop spans 16 amino acids. Germline values: CDR1 SEHNR, CDR2 FQNEAQ (reference sequence). Written as DNA, the CDR3 is TGTGCCAGCAGCCCCAACGCACAGGGGAATAATTCACCCCTCCACTTT. Translation gives CASSPNAQGNNSPLHF.

To note about this clonotype: Mismatch with germline at one junction end may stem from a read error. The rearrangement links TRBV12-3 or TRBV12-4 to TRBJ2-4; 8 bases line up with TRBD2. This CDR3 spans 14 amino acids. The CDR3 spells CACSLWREDNEQYF. CDR3 nucleotide sequence: TGTGCCTGCAGTTTGTGGCGGGAGGACAATGAGCAGTACTTC.

The V and J genes are TRBV5-1 and TRBJ2-3; no reliable D call. CDR1 is SGHRS, CDR2 YFSETQ, per germline. The CDR3 has 15 amino acids. Trimming left V 0 bases short and J 6 bases short, with 14 bases between. The CDR3 reads CASSLAALPSDTQYF. The CDR3, as DNA: TGCGCCAGCAGCTTGGCGGCGTTACCGTCGGATACGCAGTATTTT.

This clonotype appeared a few times. The chain uses TRBV6-5 and TRBJ1-2, with TRBD1 matching 9 bases. The CDR3 extends over 13 amino acids. The J segment lost 6 bases and the V segment lost 2 bases, leaving 1 base of the junction unmatched. Germline V lookup: CDR1 MNHEY, CDR2 SVGAGI. In DNA form, the CDR3 reads TGTGCCAGCAGTTACGGGACAGGGAATGGCTACACCTTC. Amino acids: CASSYGTGNGYTF.

The rearrangement uses TRBV11-2 and TRBJ2-1; 10 bases are a match to TRBD2. V was clipped by 3 bases and J by 12 bases; unmatched bases: 14. CDR3 length: 16 amino acids. Per the germline V gene, CDR1 is SGHAT and CDR2 is FQNNGV. CDR3 amino acids: CASSFTSGIGGSGQFF. For the CDR3, the DNA is TGTGCCAGCAGCTTTACTAGCGGGATCGGAGGGTCTGGGCAGTTCTTC. The full variable domain, its missing parts supplied by reference TRBV11-2 and TRBJ2-1, is EAGVAQSPRYKIIEKRQSVAFWCNPISGHATLYWYQQILGQGPKLLIQFQNNGVVDDSQLPKDRFSAERLKGVDSTLKIQPAKLEDSAVYLCASSFTSGIGGSGQFFGPGTRLTVL.

V and J are TRBV6-2 or TRBV6-3 and TRBJ1-5; 7 positions agree with TRBD1. Germline lookup yields CDR1 MNHEY and CDR2 SVGEGT. CDR3 length: 14 residues. V dropped 7 bases and J dropped 2; count of bases not matched to a gene: 5. CDR3 protein: CASTDTGGNQPQHF. Written as DNA, the CDR3 is TGTGCCAGCACCGACACAGGGGGCAATCAGCCCCAGCATTTT.

V and J are TRBV11-2 and TRBJ2-1; 11 nucleotides agree with TRBD2. The CDR3 extends over 17 amino acids. V was pared by 5 bases and J by 7 bases, with 13 bases of the junction left unmatched. Germline CDR1 reads SGHAT; CDR2 reads FQNNGV. The CDR3: CASSQALSGRADNEQFF. The CDR3 DNA reads as TGTGCCAGCAGCCAAGCTCTTAGCGGGAGGGCGGATAATGAGCAGTTCTTC.

Regarding this clonotype: A much more abundant neighbour one base away suggests this may be a read error. CDR3 nucleotide sequence: TGCAGCGTTTCCGGGACAGGGGCTGGTACGCAGTATTTT. It yields the protein CSVSGTGAGTQYF. This chain uses TRBV29-1 with TRBJ2-3; 10 positions agree with TRBD1. CDR1 and CDR2 from the germline V gene are SQVTM and ANQGSEA. V was clipped by 5 bases and J by 8 bases; unmatched bases: 7. The CDR3 covers 13 residues.